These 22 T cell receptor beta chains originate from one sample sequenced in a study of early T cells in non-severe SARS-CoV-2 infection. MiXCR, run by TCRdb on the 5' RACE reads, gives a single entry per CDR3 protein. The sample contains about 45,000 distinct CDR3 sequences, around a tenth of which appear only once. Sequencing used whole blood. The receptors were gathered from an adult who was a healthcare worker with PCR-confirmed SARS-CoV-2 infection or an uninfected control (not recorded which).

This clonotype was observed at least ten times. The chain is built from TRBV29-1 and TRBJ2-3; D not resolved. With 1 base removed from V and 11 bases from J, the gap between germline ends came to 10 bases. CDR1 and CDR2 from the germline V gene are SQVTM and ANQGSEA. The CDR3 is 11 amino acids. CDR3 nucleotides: TGCAGCGTTGAAGTGGACGCCCTGCAGTATTTT. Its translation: CSVEVDALQYF.

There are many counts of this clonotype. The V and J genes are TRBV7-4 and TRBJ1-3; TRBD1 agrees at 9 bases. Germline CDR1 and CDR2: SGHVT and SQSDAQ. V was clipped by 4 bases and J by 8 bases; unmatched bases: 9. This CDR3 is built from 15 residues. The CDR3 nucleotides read TGTGCCAGCAGCTCCACCGGGACAGGGCTGGACACCATATATTTT. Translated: CASSSTGTGLDTIYF.

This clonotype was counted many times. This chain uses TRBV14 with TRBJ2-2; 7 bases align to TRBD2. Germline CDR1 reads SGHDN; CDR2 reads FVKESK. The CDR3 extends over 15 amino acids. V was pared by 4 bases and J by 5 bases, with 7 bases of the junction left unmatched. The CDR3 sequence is CASSPSGGSTGELFF. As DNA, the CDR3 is TGTGCCAGCAGCCCGTCTGGCGGGAGTACCGGGGAGCTGTTTTTT.

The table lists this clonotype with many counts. CDR3 residues: CSVRRTGELFF. As DNA, the CDR3 is TGCAGCGTCAGACGCACCGGGGAGCTGTTTTTT. This chain links TRBV29-1 with TRBJ2-2; no clear D. Germline V gives CDR1 SQVTM, CDR2 ANQGSEA. This CDR3 spans 11 amino acids. Trimming shortened V by 6 bases and J by 4 bases, and 6 bases separated the two germline ends.

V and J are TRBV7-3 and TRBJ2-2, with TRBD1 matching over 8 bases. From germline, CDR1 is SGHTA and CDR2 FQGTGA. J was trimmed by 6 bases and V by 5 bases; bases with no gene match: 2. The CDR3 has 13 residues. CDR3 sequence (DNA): TGTGCCAGCAGCGCGGACAGGGCCGGGGAGCTGTTTTTT. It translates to CASSADRAGELFF. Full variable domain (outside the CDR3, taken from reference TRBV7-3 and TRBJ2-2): GAGVSQTPSNKVTEKGKYVELRCDPISGHTALYWYRQSLGQGPEFLIYFQGTGAADDSGLPNDRFFAVRPEGSVSTLKIQRTERGDSAVYLCASSADRAGELFFGEGSRLTVL.

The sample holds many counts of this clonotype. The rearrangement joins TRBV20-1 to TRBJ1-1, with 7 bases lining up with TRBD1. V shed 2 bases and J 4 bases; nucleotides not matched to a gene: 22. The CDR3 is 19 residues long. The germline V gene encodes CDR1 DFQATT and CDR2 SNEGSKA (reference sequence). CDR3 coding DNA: TGCAGTGCTAGACCCCCCGGAGTAGGGACTATTGAGGGGGCCACTGAAGCTTTCTTT. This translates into CSARPPGVGTIEGATEAFF.

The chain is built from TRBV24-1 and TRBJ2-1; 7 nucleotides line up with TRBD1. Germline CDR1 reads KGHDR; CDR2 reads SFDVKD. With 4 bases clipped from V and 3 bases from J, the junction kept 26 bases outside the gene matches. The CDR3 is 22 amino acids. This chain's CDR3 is CATSDQPGDRALTHIFYNEQFF. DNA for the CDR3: TGTGCCACCAGTGACCAACCGGGCGACAGGGCCCTAACTCATATTTTCTACAATGAGCAGTTCTTC.

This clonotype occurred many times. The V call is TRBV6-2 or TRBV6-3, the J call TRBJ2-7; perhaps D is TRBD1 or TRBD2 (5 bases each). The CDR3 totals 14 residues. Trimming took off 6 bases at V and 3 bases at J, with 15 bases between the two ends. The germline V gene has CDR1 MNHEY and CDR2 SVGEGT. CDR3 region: CASSTSGRSYEQYF. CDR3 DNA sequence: TGTGCCAGCAGCACCTCAGGGAGAAGCTACGAGCAGTACTTC.

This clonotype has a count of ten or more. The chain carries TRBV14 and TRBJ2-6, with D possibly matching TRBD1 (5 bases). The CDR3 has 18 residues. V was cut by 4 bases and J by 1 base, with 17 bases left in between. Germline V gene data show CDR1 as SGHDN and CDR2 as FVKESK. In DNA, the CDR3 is TGTGCCAGCAGCCCCTTAAGGCAGGGATCATCTGGGGCCAACGTCCTGACTTTC. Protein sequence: CASSPLRQGSSGANVLTF.

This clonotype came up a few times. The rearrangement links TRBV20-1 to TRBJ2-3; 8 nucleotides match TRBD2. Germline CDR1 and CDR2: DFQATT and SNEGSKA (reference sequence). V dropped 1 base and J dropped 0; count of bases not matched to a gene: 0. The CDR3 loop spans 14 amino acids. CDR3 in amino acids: CSARASGSTDTQYF. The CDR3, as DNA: TGCAGTGCTAGAGCTAGCGGGAGCACAGATACGCAGTATTTT.

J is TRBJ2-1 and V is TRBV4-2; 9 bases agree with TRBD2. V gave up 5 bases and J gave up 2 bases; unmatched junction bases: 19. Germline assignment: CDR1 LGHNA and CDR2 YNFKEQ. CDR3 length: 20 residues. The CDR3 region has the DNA TGTGCCAGCAGCTCCCACCAAGGACAGCGGGAGGTCATACCCTACAATGAGCAGTTCTTC. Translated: CASSSHQGQREVIPYNEQFF.

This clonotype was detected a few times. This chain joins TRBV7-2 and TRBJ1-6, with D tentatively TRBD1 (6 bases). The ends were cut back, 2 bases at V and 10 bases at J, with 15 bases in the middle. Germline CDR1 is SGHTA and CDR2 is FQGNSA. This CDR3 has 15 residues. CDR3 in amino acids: CASSLIPGAGSPLHF. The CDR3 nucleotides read TGTGCCAGCAGCTTAATCCCGGGGGCAGGGTCACCCCTCCACTTT.

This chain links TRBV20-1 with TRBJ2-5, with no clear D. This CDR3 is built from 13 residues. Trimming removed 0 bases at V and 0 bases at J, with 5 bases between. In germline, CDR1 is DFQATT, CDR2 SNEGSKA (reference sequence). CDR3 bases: TGCAGTGCTAGAGATCCTCACCAAGAGACCCAGTACTTC. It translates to CSARDPHQETQYF.

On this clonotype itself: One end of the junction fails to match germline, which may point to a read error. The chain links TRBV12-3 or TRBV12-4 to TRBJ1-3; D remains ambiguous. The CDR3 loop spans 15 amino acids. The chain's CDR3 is CASSLTASSGYTIYF. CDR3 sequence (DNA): TGTGCCAGCAGTTTAACAGCAAGCTCTGGATACACCATATATTTT.

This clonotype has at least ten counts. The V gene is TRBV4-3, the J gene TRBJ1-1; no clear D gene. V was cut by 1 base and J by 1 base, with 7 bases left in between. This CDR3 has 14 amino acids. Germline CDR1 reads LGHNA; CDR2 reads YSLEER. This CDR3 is CASSQVLGNTEAFF. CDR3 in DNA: TGCGCCAGCAGCCAAGTTCTAGGGAACACTGAAGCTTTCTTT.

The CDR3 DNA is TGTGCCAGCAGCCAGGAGGGGGGAGAGACCCAGTACTTC. Encoded protein: CASSQEGGETQYF. The chain uses TRBV4-2 and TRBJ2-5; D may match TRBD1 or TRBD2 (6 bases each). Germline-derived CDR1 and CDR2 are LGHNA and YNFKEQ. This CDR3 spans 13 amino acids. V lost 3 bases and J lost 4, with 9 bases in between.

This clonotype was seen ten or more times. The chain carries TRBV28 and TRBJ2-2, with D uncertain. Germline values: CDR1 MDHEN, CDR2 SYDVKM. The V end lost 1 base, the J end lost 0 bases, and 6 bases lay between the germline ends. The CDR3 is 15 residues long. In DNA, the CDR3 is TGTGCCAGCAGTTTATTCAGGCCGAACACCGGGGAGCTGTTTTTT. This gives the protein CASSLFRPNTGELFF.

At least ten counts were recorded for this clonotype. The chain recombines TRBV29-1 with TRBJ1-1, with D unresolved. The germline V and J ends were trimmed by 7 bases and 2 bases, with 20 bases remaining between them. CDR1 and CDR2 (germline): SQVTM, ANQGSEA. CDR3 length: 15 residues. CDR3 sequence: CSARPGAGINTEAFF. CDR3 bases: TGCAGCGCCCGTCCAGGAGCGGGGATTAACACTGAAGCTTTCTTT. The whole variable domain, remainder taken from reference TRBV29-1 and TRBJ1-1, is SAVISQKPSRDICQRGTSLTIQCQVDSQVTMMFWYRQQPGQSLTLIATANQGSEATYESGFVIDKFPISRPNLTFSTLTVSNMSPEDSSIYLCSARPGAGINTEAFFGQGTRLTVV.

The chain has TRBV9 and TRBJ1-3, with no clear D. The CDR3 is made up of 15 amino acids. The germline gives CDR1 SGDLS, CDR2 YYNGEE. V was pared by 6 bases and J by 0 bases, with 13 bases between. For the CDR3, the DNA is TGTGCCAGCACCATTGACATAGCCTCTGGAAACACCATATATTTT. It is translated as CASTIDIASGNTIYF.

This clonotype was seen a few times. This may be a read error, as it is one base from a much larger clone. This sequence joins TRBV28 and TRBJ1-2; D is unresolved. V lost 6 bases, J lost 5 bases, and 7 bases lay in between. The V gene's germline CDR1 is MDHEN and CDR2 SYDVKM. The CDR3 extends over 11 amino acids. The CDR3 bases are TGTGCCAGCAGCCGGGGATATGGCTACACCTTC. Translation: CASSRGYGYTF.

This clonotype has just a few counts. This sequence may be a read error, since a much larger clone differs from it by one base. CDR3 DNA sequence: TGTGTCAGCAGCACACAGGGAACTAACTATGGCTACACCTTC. Translated: CVSSTQGTNYGYTF. The chain carries TRBV5-4 and TRBJ1-2, with D perhaps TRBD1 (6 bases). This CDR3 region has 14 residues. Germline V CDR1 and CDR2: SGHNT, YYREEE (reference sequence).

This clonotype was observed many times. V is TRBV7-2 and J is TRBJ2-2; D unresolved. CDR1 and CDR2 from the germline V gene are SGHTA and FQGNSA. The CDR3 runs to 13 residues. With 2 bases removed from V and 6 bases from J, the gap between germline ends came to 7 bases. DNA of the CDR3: TGTGCCAGCAGCTTACTGGGCGCCGGGGAGCTGTTTTTT. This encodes CASSLLGAGELFF. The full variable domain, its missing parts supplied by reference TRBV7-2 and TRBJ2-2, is GAGVSQSPSNKVTEKGKDVELRCDPISGHTALYWYRQSLGQGLEFLIYFQGNSAPDKSGLPSDRFSAERTGGSVSTLTIQRTQQEDSAVYLCASSLLGAGELFFGEGSRLTVL.